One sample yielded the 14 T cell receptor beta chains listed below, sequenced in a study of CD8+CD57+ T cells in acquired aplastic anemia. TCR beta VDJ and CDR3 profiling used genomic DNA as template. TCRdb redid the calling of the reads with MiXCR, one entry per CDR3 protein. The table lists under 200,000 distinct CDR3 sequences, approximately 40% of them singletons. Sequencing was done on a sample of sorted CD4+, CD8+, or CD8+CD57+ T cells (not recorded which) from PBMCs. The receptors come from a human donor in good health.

The CDR3 reads CASSLGQSSGNTIYF. The DNA for the CDR3 is TGTGCCAGCAGCTTAGGGCAGAGCTCTGGAAACACCATATATTTT. This rearrangement joins TRBV7-9 to TRBJ1-3; D gene uncertain. Trimming left V 1 base short and J 0 bases short, with 7 bases between. Germline CDR1 and CDR2: SEHNR and FQNEAQ (reference sequence). This CDR3 region has 15 residues.

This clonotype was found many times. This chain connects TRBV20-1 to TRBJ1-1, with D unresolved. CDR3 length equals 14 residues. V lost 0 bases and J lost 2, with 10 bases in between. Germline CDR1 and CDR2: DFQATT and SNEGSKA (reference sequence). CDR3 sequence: CSARDGGSNTEAFF. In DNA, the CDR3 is TGCAGTGCTAGAGATGGTGGAAGTAACACTGAAGCTTTCTTT.

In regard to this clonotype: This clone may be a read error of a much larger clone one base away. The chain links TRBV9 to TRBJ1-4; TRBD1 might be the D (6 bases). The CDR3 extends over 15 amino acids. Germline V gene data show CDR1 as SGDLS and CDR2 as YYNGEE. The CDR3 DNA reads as TGTGTCAGCAGCCCAGAGACAGGCGGCTTGGAAAAACTGTTTTTT. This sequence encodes CVSSPETGGLEKLFF.

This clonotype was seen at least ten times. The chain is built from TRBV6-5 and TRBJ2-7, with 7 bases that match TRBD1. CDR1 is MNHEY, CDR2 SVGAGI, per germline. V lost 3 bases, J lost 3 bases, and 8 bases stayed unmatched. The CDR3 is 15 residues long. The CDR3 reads CASSYLAGGLYEQYF. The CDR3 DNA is TGTGCCAGCAGTTATCTGGCAGGGGGTCTCTACGAGCAGTACTTC.

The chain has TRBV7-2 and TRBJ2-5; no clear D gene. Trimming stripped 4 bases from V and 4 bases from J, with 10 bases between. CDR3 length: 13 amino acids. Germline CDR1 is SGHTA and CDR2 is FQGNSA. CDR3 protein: CASSSPLRETQYF. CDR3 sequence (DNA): TGTGCCAGCAGCTCCCCCCTGCGAGAGACCCAGTACTTC.

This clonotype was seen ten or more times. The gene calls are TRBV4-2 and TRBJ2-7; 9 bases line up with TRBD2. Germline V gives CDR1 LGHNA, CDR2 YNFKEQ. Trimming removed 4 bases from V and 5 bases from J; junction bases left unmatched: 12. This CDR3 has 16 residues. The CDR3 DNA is TGTGCCAGCAGCCCCACCGGGACTAGCCCACCCGACGAGCAGTACTTC. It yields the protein CASSPTGTSPPDEQYF.

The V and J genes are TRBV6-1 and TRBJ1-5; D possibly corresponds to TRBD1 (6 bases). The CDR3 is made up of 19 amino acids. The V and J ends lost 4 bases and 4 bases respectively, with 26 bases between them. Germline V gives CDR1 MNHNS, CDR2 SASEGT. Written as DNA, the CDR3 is TGTGCCAGCAGTGCCAACCTGGCAGGGGAGACGGCCCCAAATCAGCCCCAGCATTTT. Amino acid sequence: CASSANLAGETAPNQPQHF.

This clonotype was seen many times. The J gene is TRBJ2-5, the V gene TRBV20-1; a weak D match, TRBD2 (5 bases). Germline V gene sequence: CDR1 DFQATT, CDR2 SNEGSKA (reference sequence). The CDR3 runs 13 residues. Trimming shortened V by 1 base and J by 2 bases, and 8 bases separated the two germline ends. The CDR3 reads CSARGRGQETQYF. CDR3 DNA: TGCAGTGCTAGAGGCCGGGGACAAGAGACCCAGTACTTC.

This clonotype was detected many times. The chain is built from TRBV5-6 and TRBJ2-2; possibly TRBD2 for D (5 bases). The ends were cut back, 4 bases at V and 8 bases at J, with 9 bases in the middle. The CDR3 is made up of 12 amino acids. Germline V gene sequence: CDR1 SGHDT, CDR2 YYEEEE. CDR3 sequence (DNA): TGTGCCAGCAGCCTTCCGGGAGGGGAGCTGTTTTTT. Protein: CASSLPGGELFF.

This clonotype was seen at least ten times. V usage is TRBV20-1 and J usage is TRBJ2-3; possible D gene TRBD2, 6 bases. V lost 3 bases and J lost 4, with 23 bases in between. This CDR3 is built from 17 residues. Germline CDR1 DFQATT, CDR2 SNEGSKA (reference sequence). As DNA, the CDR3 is TGCAGTGCTAGGCCTCCGCCGGGACTCGTTTACCCAGATACGCAGTATTTT. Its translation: CSARPPPGLVYPDTQYF.

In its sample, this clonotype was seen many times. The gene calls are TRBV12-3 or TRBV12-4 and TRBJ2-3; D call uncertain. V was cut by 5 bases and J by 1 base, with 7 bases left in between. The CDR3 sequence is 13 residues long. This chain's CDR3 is CASSLSGTDTQYF. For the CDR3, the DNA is TGTGCCAGCAGTCTCTCGGGCACAGATACGCAGTATTTT.

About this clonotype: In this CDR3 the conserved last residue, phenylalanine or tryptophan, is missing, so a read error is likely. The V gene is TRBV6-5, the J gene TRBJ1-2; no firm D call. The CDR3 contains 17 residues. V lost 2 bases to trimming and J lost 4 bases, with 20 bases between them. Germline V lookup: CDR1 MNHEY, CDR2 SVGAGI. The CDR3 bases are TGTGCCAGCAGTTACAGTACTGGACGGTTGGAAGGCTATGGCTACACCTCC. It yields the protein CASSYSTGRLEGYGYTS.

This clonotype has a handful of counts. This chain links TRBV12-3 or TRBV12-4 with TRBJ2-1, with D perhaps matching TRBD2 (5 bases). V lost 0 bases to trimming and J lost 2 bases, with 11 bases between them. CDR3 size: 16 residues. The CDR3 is CASSLAGRLTYNEQFF. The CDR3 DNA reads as TGTGCCAGCAGTTTAGCTGGGAGATTGACCTACAATGAGCAGTTCTTC.

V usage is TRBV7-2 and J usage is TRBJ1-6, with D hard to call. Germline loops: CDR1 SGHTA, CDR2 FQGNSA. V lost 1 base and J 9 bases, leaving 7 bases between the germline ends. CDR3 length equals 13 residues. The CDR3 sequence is CASSLVPISPLHF. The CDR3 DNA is TGTGCCAGCAGCTTAGTCCCAATTTCACCCCTCCACTTT.